These T cell receptor beta chains were read from a single sample in a study of blood T cell repertoires in COVID-19. Clones were sequenced by immunoSEQ multiplex PCR, and TCRdb holds only the in-frame ones, with some missing. The repertoire consists of roughly 190,000 clones, with about 80% occurring once and the leading ten covering roughly 5%. The sequenced sample consisted of PBMCs or T cells enriched from blood (not recorded which). These receptors originate from an older woman with acute COVID-19. Each CDR3 is given with its conserved first and last residue. D genes are given only for firm matches. Clone size is stated in some rows and not others, as once, few, many or a class when expanded.

>-|-|TRBJ2-5|TRBV6-4
TGTGCCAGCAGTGACTCATGGGTCCCGCCGTCGGGGACCCAGTACTTC
CASSDSWVPPSGTQYF
>-|TRBD1|TRBJ2-3|TRBV11-2
TGTGCCAGCAGCTCAACAGGGGGGTTAACTAGCACAGATACGCAGTATTTT
CASSSTGGLTSTDTQYF
>-|TRBD1|TRBJ1-4|TRBV4-2
TGTGCCAGCAGCCAAGATGCCGCAGGGGGCAGTGAAAAACTGTTTTTT
CASSQDAAGGSEKLFF
>once|-|TRBJ2-2|TRBV21-1
TGTGCCAGCAGCAAAGTGGGGGGGACTAGTATCAGCGGGGAGCTGTTTTTT
CASSKVGGTSISGELFF
>-|-|TRBJ1-5|TRBV4-2
TGTGCCAGCAGCCAAGATTCCAGTCAGGGTACCCAGCCCCAGCATTTT
CASSQDSSQGTQPQHF
>once|TRBD1|TRBJ1-5|TRBV2
TGTGCCAGCAGTCTTTTTTTGAAGGGACAGCTAAATCAGCCCCAGCATTTT
CASSLFLKGQLNQPQHF
>-|-|TRBJ1-5|TRBV27
TGTGCCAGCAGCAAGAACAGAAGGCCCCAGCATTTT
CASSKNRRPQHF
>-|-|TRBJ1-4|TRBV5-4
TGTGCCAGCAGCTTGGACCCCACAGGAGTTAATGAAAAACTGTTTTTT
CASSLDPTGVNEKLFF
>-|TRBD2|TRBJ2-2|TRBV2
TGTGCCAGCAGGAGCGGGGGCCCAGAAACCGGGGAGCTGTTTTTT
CASRSGGPETGELFF
>-|TRBD1|TRBJ1-2|TRBV7-8
TGTGCCAGCAGCTTGACCGGGACAGGGGGCTCAGGCTACACCTTC
CASSLTGTGGSGYTF
>-|-|TRBJ1-2|TRBV28
TGTGCCAGCAGTTTCGGGGGGAAGTTCTATGGCTACACCTTC
CASSFGGKFYGYTF
>-|-|TRBJ2-2|TRBV9
TGTGCCAGCAGCGTCCAACGGTTCACCGGGGAGCTGTTTTTT
CASSVQRFTGELFF
>few|-|TRBJ2-2|TRBV3-1/TRBV3-2
TGTGCCAGCAGCCAATTGGGCACTAGAATCGGGGAGCTGTTTTTT
CASSQLGTRIGELFF
>-|-|TRBJ1-6|TRBV28
TGTGCCAGCAGTTTAGTCAGGGCAGCCCCCGCCTTT
CASSLVRAAPAF
>-|TRBD1|TRBJ1-2|TRBV6-5
TGTGCCAGCAGCTGGACAGGGGGTAATAATGGCTACACCTTC
CASSWTGGNNGYTF
>-|TRBD2|TRBJ2-4|TRBV5-4
TGTGCCAGCAGCCCGCCGGGGGGGGGCCCCGGGAACATTCAGTACTTC
CASSPPGGGPGNIQYF
>-|TRBD1|TRBJ1-5|TRBV6-5
TGTGCCAGCAGTTCCCCCGGGACAGGCGTTCATTTT
CASSSPGTGVHF
>-|TRBD1|TRBJ2-7|TRBV7-9
TGTGCCAGCAGCTTAGGGACAGGGGTGAGGGAGCAGTACTTC
CASSLGTGVREQYF
>-|-|TRBJ1-2|TRBV4-1
TGCGCCAGCAGCCCCAGGCGAAGGGACTCCTATGGCTACACCTTC
CASSPRRRDSYGYTF
>few|TRBD1|TRBJ2-2|TRBV5-1
TGCGCCAGCAGCCCTCGACAGGGCGGAACCGGGGAGCTGTTTTTT
CASSPRQGGTGELFF
>-|-|TRBJ2-7|TRBV12-3/TRBV12-4
TGTGCCAGCAGTTTTCAGTACGAGCAGTACTTC
CASSFQYEQYF
>-|TRBD1|TRBJ1-2|TRBV12-5
TGTGCTAGTGGTCCCGGGACAGGGGCCTCTAACTATGGCTACACCTTC
CASGPGTGASNYGYTF
>many|TRBD1|TRBJ1-2|TRBV4-1
TGCGCCAGCAGCCAAGAGCAGGGGGACTATGGCTACACCTTC
CASSQEQGDYGYTF
>-|-|TRBJ2-1|TRBV4-1
TGCGCCAGCAGCCAAGAATCCACCGGTAGTGGCTCCTACAATGAGCAGTTCTTC
CASSQESTGSGSYNEQFF
>once|-|TRBJ1-2|TRBV6-4
TGTGCCAGCAGTGGCGAACGGGGCTACACCTTC
CASSGERGYTF